These 21 T cell receptor beta chains originate from one sample sequenced in a study of shared clonotypes between healthy human individuals. Sequencing was performed with immunoSEQ multiplex PCR; in TCRdb, only in-frame clones are kept and a portion is missing. The sample has 650,000 to 700,000 clones; 90% are singletons. The sequencing input was memory CD8+ T cells from PBMCs. The subset is: CD45RO+ cells pooled with CCR7-negative TemRA cells. The source of these receptors is a man aged 18 to 29 in good health. Some clones in this sample may be carry-over from other donors' samples.

This clone was observed a single time. The CDR3 sequence: CAISRWGGTVGEQFF. CDR3 bases: TGTGCCATCAGCAGGTGGGGCGGGACTGTCGGTGAGCAGTTCTTC. The gene calls are TRBV10-3 and TRBJ2-1; tentatively, D is TRBD2 (6 bases). Trimming stripped 6 bases from V and 9 bases from J, with 21 bases between. Germline V CDR1 and CDR2: ENHRY, SYGVKD. The CDR3 loop spans 15 amino acids.

The J gene is TRBJ2-4, the V gene TRBV19; 7 bases line up with TRBD1. This CDR3 comprises 19 residues. CDR1 is LNHDA and CDR2 is SQIVND in the germline V gene (reference sequence). Trimming took 0 bases from V and 8 from J; bases not matched to a gene: 19. In DNA form, the CDR3 reads TGTGCCAGTAGTATAGAATATCAACCGGGGTTAGGGGGCTTGGACATTCAGTACTTC. This translates into CASSIEYQPGLGGLDIQYF.

This clone occurred once. The chain is built from TRBV6-5 and TRBJ2-1; the D is unclear. Germline-derived CDR1 and CDR2 are MNHEY and SVGAGI. V was trimmed by 0 bases and J by 6 bases, leaving 6 bases between them. The CDR3 runs to 13 residues. CDR3 DNA: TGTGCCAGCAGTTACTCTCGGTCCAATGAGCAGTTCTTC. It specifies CASSYSRSNEQFF.

CDR3 coding DNA: TGTGCCAGTACCAGGAAGGGGGGAAACATTCAGTACTTC. This encodes CASTRKGGNIQYF. The chain uses TRBV19 and TRBJ2-4; D is perhaps TRBD1 or TRBD2 (6 bases each). Deletions cut 7 bases from V and 6 bases from J, with 13 bases between. Germline V gene data show CDR1 as LNHDA and CDR2 as SQIVND (reference sequence). There are 13 residues in the CDR3.

This chain connects TRBV28 to TRBJ2-7; TRBD1 might be the D (6 bases). The CDR3 is 15 residues long. Per germline, CDR1 MDHEN and CDR2 SYDVKM. V shed 6 bases and J shed 0 bases, with 15 bases lying between them. CDR3 sequence reads: CASSLDRTRSYEQYF. For the CDR3, the DNA is TGTGCCAGCAGCCTAGACAGGACCCGCTCCTACGAGCAGTACTTC.

The V call is TRBV9, the J call TRBJ2-1, with 7 bases lining up with TRBD1. V was clipped by 3 bases and J by 6 bases; unmatched bases: 0. From germline, CDR1 is SGDLS and CDR2 YYNGEE. The CDR3 spans 12 residues. Written as DNA, the CDR3 is TGTGCCAGCAGCGGACAGGGCAATGAGCAGTTCTTC. Its translation is CASSGQGNEQFF.

This clone was counted a single time. The V gene is TRBV28, the J gene TRBJ2-7; tentative D call: TRBD2 (5 bases). Trimming removed 2 bases at V and 1 base at J, with 12 bases between. The CDR3 totals 15 residues. Germline values: CDR1 MDHEN, CDR2 SYDVKM. The CDR3 loop reads CASSLRSPGSYEQYF. The CDR3 coding sequence is TGTGCCAGCAGTTTAAGGTCACCGGGGTCCTACGAGCAGTACTTC. Together with reference TRBV28 and TRBJ2-7, the CDR3 gives the full variable domain: DVKVTQSSRYLVKRTGEKVFLECVQDMDHENMFWYRQDPGLGLRLIYFSYDVKMKEKGDIPEGYSVSREKKERFSLILESASTNQTSMYLCASSLRSPGSYEQYFGPGTRLTVT.

This clone appeared a single time. This chain links TRBV10-2 with TRBJ2-1, with no clear D. Trimming shortened V by 3 bases and J by 0 bases, and 18 bases separated the two germline ends. Germline CDR1 and CDR2: WSHSY and SAAADI. There are 18 residues in the CDR3. For the CDR3, the DNA is TGCGCCAGCAGTGATTCGTGGCTAGGCCCGAGCTCCTACAATGAGCAGTTCTTC. It yields the protein CASSDSWLGPSSYNEQFF.

The chain recombines TRBV27 with TRBJ1-2; D is uncertain. CDR1 and CDR2 from the germline V gene are MNHEY and SMNVEV (reference sequence). The V end was cut by 5 bases, the J end by 4 bases, with 11 bases between. The CDR3 loop spans 13 amino acids. CDR3 in amino acids: CASSRSRLYGYTF. DNA for the CDR3: TGTGCCAGCAGTCGATCACGCCTCTATGGCTACACCTTC.

The rearrangement uses TRBV11-2 and TRBJ2-7; D is unresolved. V lost 5 bases, J lost 2 bases, and 22 bases lay in between. CDR1 is SGHAT, CDR2 FQNNGV, per germline. The length of the CDR3 is 17 residues. CDR3 in DNA: TGTGCCAGCAGCATCACCCCGCGACGGTTACAGACCTACGAGCAGTACTTC. It is translated as CASSITPRRLQTYEQYF.

In this sample, this clone turned up a few times. The V and J genes are TRBV7-9 and TRBJ1-2, with TRBD1 matching 7 bases. In germline, CDR1 is SEHNR, CDR2 FQNEAQ (reference sequence). The CDR3 runs to 12 residues. The ends lost 2 bases at V and 10 bases at J; junction bases unmatched: 4. CDR3 region: CASSLNRGDYTF. For the CDR3, the DNA is TGTGCCAGCAGCTTAAACAGGGGTGACTACACCTTC.

This chain uses TRBV5-1 with TRBJ2-7; 7 bases are shared with TRBD1. The CDR3 is 15 residues long. Trimming at V came to 0 bases and at J to 5 bases, leaving 8 bases not matched to a gene. CDR1 SGHRS and CDR2 YFSETQ come from the germline V gene. Here the CDR3 reads CASSLGISQGDEQYF. The CDR3 bases are TGCGCCAGCAGCTTGGGGATCTCCCAGGGGGACGAGCAGTACTTC.

This clone was counted a single time. CDR3 DNA sequence: TGTGCCAGCAGCCCTGGACTAGCGGGAGGGTCCTACAATGAGCAGTTCTTC. It specifies CASSPGLAGGSYNEQFF. This chain connects TRBV13 to TRBJ2-1; 15 bases are a match to TRBD2. The V gene's germline CDR1 is PRHDT and CDR2 FYEKMQ (reference sequence). Trimming cost V 5 bases and J 1 base; bases outside gene matches: 3. The length of the CDR3 is 17 residues.

For the CDR3, the DNA is TGTGCCAGTAGTTCCCCTGCGACAGGGAATGAAAAACTGTTTTTT. This translates into CASSSPATGNEKLFF. This chain connects TRBV19 to TRBJ1-4; TRBD1 matches at 7 bases. The V segment lost 5 bases and the J segment 5 bases; nucleotides outside the gene matches: 8. Germline CDR1 is LNHDA and CDR2 is SQIVND (reference sequence). CDR3 length: 15 amino acids.

The rearrangement links TRBV2 to TRBJ2-7; 7 nucleotides match TRBD1. This CDR3 contains 13 residues. The V segment lost 9 bases and the J segment 3 bases; nucleotides outside the gene matches: 8. Germline V lookup: CDR1 SNHLY, CDR2 FYNNEI. Here the CDR3 reads CASTDRAFYEQYF. CDR3 in DNA: TGTGCCAGTACAGACAGGGCCTTCTACGAGCAGTACTTC.

This rearrangement joins TRBV30 to TRBJ1-1, with D unresolved. The CDR3 length is 13 residues. The ends were cut back, 1 base at V and 5 bases at J, with 11 bases in the middle. The germline gives CDR1 GTSNPN, CDR2 SVGIG (reference sequence). The CDR3 DNA reads TGTGCCTGGAGTGCCATTGGATGGACTGAAGCTTTCTTT. Protein sequence: CAWSAIGWTEAFF. Supplemented by reference TRBV30 and TRBJ1-1, the full variable domain reads SQTIHQWPATLVQPVGSPLSLECTVEGTSNPNLYWYRQAAGRGLQLLFYSVGIGQISSEVPQNLSASRPQDRQFILSSKKLLLSDSGFYLCAWSAIGWTEAFFGQGTRLTVV.

The V call is TRBV29-1, the J call TRBJ2-7; 13 bases map to TRBD2. This CDR3 has 14 residues. From germline, CDR1 is SQVTM and CDR2 ANQGSEA. Losses at the gene ends were 6 bases for V and 1 base for J; bases not matched to a gene: 3. This CDR3 reads CSVRGLAGSYEQYF. CDR3 nucleotide sequence: TGCAGCGTACGGGGACTAGCGGGATCCTACGAGCAGTACTTC.

The genes are TRBV9 and TRBJ2-7; 7 bases line up with TRBD1. The J segment lost 3 bases and the V segment lost 0 bases, leaving 3 bases of the junction unmatched. Germline CDR1 is SGDLS and CDR2 is YYNGEE. This CDR3 has 14 amino acids. The CDR3 protein is CASSVGWTGYEQYF. CDR3 DNA sequence: TGTGCCAGCAGCGTAGGGTGGACAGGCTACGAGCAGTACTTC.

This chain connects TRBV27 to TRBJ2-2; 13 bases are shared with TRBD2. Germline V gene sequence: CDR1 MNHEY, CDR2 SMNVEV (reference sequence). J lost 6 bases, V lost 6 bases, and 10 bases had no gene match. This CDR3 is built from 17 residues. CDR3 DNA sequence: TGTGCCAGCAGCCCAACTAGCGGGAGGGCCGGGGCCGGGGAGCTGTTTTTT. This gives the protein CASSPTSGRAGAGELFF.

DNA for the CDR3: TGTGCCACAAATGGAGGTAGCGGGAGTTGGAAAACCTACGAGCAGTACTTC. It specifies CATNGGSGSWKTYEQYF. The rearrangement uses TRBV11-2 and TRBJ2-7, with TRBD2 matching 9 bases. The CDR3 covers 17 residues. CDR1 SGHAT and CDR2 FQNNGV come from the germline V gene. The J segment lost 2 bases and the V segment lost 10 bases, leaving 18 bases of the junction unmatched.

The chain joins TRBV28 to TRBJ2-1; D gene uncertain. Germline loops: CDR1 MDHEN, CDR2 SYDVKM. V was cut by 3 bases and J by 3 bases, with 9 bases left in between. This CDR3 is 14 amino acids long. The CDR3 DNA follows: TGTGCCAGCAGTTTCCTTAACGACTACAATGAGCAGTTCTTC. Its translation is CASSFLNDYNEQFF.